Listed below are T cell receptor beta chains from one sample, sequenced in a study of T cell changes during pregnancy in multiple sclerosis. Assay: immunoSEQ multiplex PCR; the TCRdb copy retains only in-frame clones and omits some. This table has almost 35,000 clones, 90% appearing once. Sequenced here: CD8+ T cells from peripheral blood mononuclear cells, sampled in the first trimester of pregnancy. These receptors all come from a female donor with multiple sclerosis, enrolled in a pregnancy study. Both conserved end residues are part of each CDR3. The D gene is left open where the match is weak. Rows may omit the clone size; those that give it use once, few, many or a size class.

v_gene,abundance,j_gene,d_gene,CDR3aa,CDR3nt
TRBV7-9,.,TRBJ2-7,.,CASSPRQSLAYEQYF,TGTGCCAGCAGCCCGAGACAGAGTTTGGCCTACGAGCAGTACTTC
TRBV7-9,.,TRBJ2-5,.,CASSFIFQETQYF,TGTGCCAGCAGCTTTATTTTCCAAGAGACCCAGTACTTC
TRBV14,once,TRBJ2-7,.,CASSQRASPGEQYF,TGTGCCAGCAGCCAAAGGGCTTCACCGGGGGAGCAGTACTTC
TRBV16,.,TRBJ2-7,TRBD1,CASSPYRGLGEQYF,TGTGCCAGCAGCCCCTACAGGGGGCTGGGGGAGCAGTACTTC
TRBV4-3,.,TRBJ2-7,.,CASSQDELSTYEQYF,TGCGCCAGCAGCCAAGATGAACTATCAACCTACGAGCAGTACTTC
TRBV10-3,.,TRBJ2-7,TRBD2,CAIKVAGVPYEQYF,TGTGCCATCAAAGTAGCGGGAGTCCCCTACGAGCAGTACTTC
TRBV9,.,TRBJ2-1,TRBD2,CASSALAGGVYNEQFF,TGTGCCAGCAGCGCCCTAGCGGGAGGGGTTTACAATGAGCAGTTCTTC
TRBV6-1,.,TRBJ2-7,.,CASSDRQELYEQYF,TGTGCCAGCAGTGACCGTCAGGAACTCTACGAGCAGTACTTC
TRBV13,.,TRBJ2-1,.,CASSSPTGYNEQFF,TGTGCCAGCAGCTCCCCAACAGGATACAATGAGCAGTTCTTC
TRBV13,.,TRBJ1-1,.,CASSPEDGTEAFF,TGTGCCAGCAGCCCCGAGGATGGCACTGAAGCTTTCTTT
TRBV7-9,.,TRBJ2-7,.,CASSLLPSYEQYF,TGTGCCAGCAGCTTACTCCCCTCCTACGAGCAGTACTTC
TRBV4-3,.,TRBJ1-1,.,CASSQDYGKAEAFF,TGCGCCAGCAGCCAAGATTACGGGAAAGCTGAAGCTTTCTTT
TRBV29-1,once,TRBJ2-2,.,CSVDAGELFF,TGCAGCGTTGACGCCGGGGAGCTGTTTTTT
TRBV28,.,TRBJ2-1,TRBD2,CASSSRVKREAPTYNEQFF,TGTGCCAGCAGTTCTCGGGTGAAACGGGAGGCTCCGACTTACAATGAGCAGTTCTTC
TRBV27,.,TRBJ1-2,.,CASLPRQNYGYTF,TGTGCCAGCCTACCGAGGCAGAACTATGGCTACACCTTC
TRBV4-1,.,TRBJ2-3,.,CASSQVFRGTDTQYF,TGCGCCAGCAGCCAAGTTTTTCGGGGGACAGATACGCAGTATTTT
TRBV5-1,.,TRBJ2-1,.,CASTPGDYNEQFF,TGCGCCAGCACCCCAGGGGACTACAATGAGCAGTTCTTC
TRBV19,.,TRBJ1-4,TRBD1,CASSTGTANEKLFF,TGTGCCAGTAGTACCGGGACAGCTAATGAAAAACTGTTTTTT
TRBV5-6,.,TRBJ2-1,.,CASSSSGTYNEQFF,TGTGCCAGCAGCTCCTCAGGGACCTACAATGAGCAGTTCTTC
TRBV27,.,TRBJ1-2,.,CASSLSAGQRVGYTF,TGTGCCAGCAGTTTATCAGCTGGACAGCGAGTTGGCTACACCTTC
TRBV7-6,.,TRBJ2-3,TRBD2,CASSGSGSEADTQYF,TGTGCCAGCAGCGGTAGCGGGAGTGAGGCAGATACGCAGTATTTT
TRBV2,.,TRBJ2-1,.,CASSERTDPYNEQFF,TGTGCCAGCAGTGAGAGGACTGATCCCTACAATGAGCAGTTCTTC
TRBV13,.,TRBJ1-2,.,CASSQEGVGYTF,TGTGCCAGCAGCCAAGAGGGAGTTGGCTACACCTTC